This T cell receptor beta chain derives from a study of radiotherapy plus CTLA-4 blockade in lung cancer. As for the study in general: Objective responses arose in 15% to 20% of patients, and under 40% experienced disease control. The study, taken as a whole, reports: Alongside interferon-beta, early blood T cell clone dynamics were reportedly the best predictor of response. TCR clones of tumor origin grew in blood after radiotherapy plus ipilimumab.

Receiving focal radiation plus CTLA-4 blockade with ipilimumab were patients who had chemo-refractory metastatic non-small-cell lung cancer. Only in-frame clones appear in the TCRdb table, and some are missing; sequencing was by immunoSEQ multiplex PCR. This table holds 43,000 or so clones, over 55% found once. Remarks on this clone: Its antigen is not known.

The sequence derives from a human donor with non-small cell lung cancer who had a partial response to radiotherapy plus ipilimumab. Source: peripheral blood, taken from a patient treated with radiotherapy plus ipilimumab.

The CDR3 loop reads CASSYQGPDYEQYF. CDR3 nucleotides: TGTGCCAGCAGTTACCAGGGGCCGGACTACGAGCAGTACTTC. The chain combines TRBV6-5 with TRBJ2-7; possibly TRBD1 for D (6 bases). Per the germline V gene, CDR1 is MNHEY and CDR2 is SVGAGI. Trimming pared 2 bases from V and 3 bases from J, leaving 11 bases between. The CDR3 has 14 residues.